Presented here are 30 T cell receptor beta chains from one specimen sequenced in a study of T cell changes during pregnancy in multiple sclerosis. Clones were read by immunoSEQ multiplex PCR, and TCRdb kept only the in-frame ones, dropping some. The sample holds around 50,000 clones; approximately 93% are singletons and the top ten take less than 5%. Sequenced here: CD8+ T cells from peripheral blood mononuclear cells, sampled in the second trimester of pregnancy. Receptor source: a female donor with multiple sclerosis, enrolled in a pregnancy study.

V is TRBV29-1 and J is TRBJ2-7; 10 bases match TRBD2. The germline gives CDR1 SQVTM, CDR2 ANQGSEA. With V trimmed by 4 bases and J by 7 bases, 10 bases remained unmatched. The CDR3 runs to 14 residues. The CDR3 DNA follows: TGCAGCGTTGCTCCCGCTAGCGGGAGCGGGGAGCAGTACTTC. Translating it yields CSVAPASGSGEQYF.

This sequence joins TRBV7-8 and TRBJ2-7; 10 bases map to TRBD2. V gave up 2 bases and J gave up 2 bases; unmatched junction bases: 9. This CDR3 has 17 amino acids. CDR1 SGHVS and CDR2 FQNEAQ come from the germline V gene. The DNA of the CDR3 is TGTGCCAGCAGCTTACCCCGGGGGACTAGCGCCACCTACGAGCAGTACTTC. Amino acid sequence: CASSLPRGTSATYEQYF.

This clone was picked up one time. The CDR3 protein is CATSRDQVGRTDTQYF. Here the CDR3 DNA reads TGTGCCACCAGCAGAGATCAGGTGGGGCGCACAGATACGCAGTATTTT. The V and J genes are TRBV15 and TRBJ2-3; a weak D match, TRBD1 (5 bases). Germline CDR1 reads LNHNV; CDR2 reads YYDKDF (reference sequence). Trimming removed 0 bases at V and 1 base at J, with 11 bases between. This CDR3 has 16 amino acids.

This clone has only a few counts. The chain employs TRBV5-4 and TRBJ2-3; 16 nucleotides match TRBD2. Germline CDR1 SGHNT, CDR2 YYREEE (reference sequence). With V trimmed by 3 bases and J by 6 bases, 4 bases remained unmatched. CDR3 length equals 16 residues. The CDR3 here is CASSSGTSGRADTQYF. The CDR3 DNA reads as TGTGCCAGCAGCTCCGGGACTAGCGGGAGGGCGGATACGCAGTATTTT.

The chain employs TRBV27 and TRBJ2-3; possible D gene TRBD1, 5 bases. The V and J ends lost 4 bases and 0 bases respectively, with 11 bases between them. Germline CDR1 MNHEY, CDR2 SMNVEV (reference sequence). The length of the CDR3 is 15 residues. The CDR3 DNA follows: TGTGCCAGCAGTTGGACAAGCTCTAGCACAGATACGCAGTATTTT. Residues: CASSWTSSSTDTQYF.

The V call is TRBV6-5, the J call TRBJ2-3; no clear D gene. The CDR3 consists of 16 residues. Germline loops: CDR1 MNHEY, CDR2 SVGAGI. V shed 4 bases and J shed 0 bases, with 14 bases lying between them. Written as DNA, the CDR3 is TGTGCCAGCAGTTTCCTCGCAGGCGTAAGCACAGATACGCAGTATTTT. Translated, it gives CASSFLAGVSTDTQYF.

This clone came up once. In DNA form, the CDR3 reads TGTGCCAGCAGCTTGACAGCAAACACTGAAGCTTTCTTT. Residues: CASSLTANTEAFF. The chain employs TRBV11-3 and TRBJ1-1, with D maybe TRBD1 (5 bases). The germline V gene encodes CDR1 SGHNT and CDR2 YENEEA. This CDR3 comprises 13 residues. Trimming took 3 bases from V and 2 from J, leaving 7 bases between them. The variable domain in full, with the rest retrieved from reference TRBV11-3 and TRBJ1-1, is EAGVVQSPRYKIIEKKQPVAFWCNPISGHNTLYWYLQNLGQGPELLIRYENEEAVDDSQLPKDRFSAERLKGVDSTLKIQPAELGDSAVYLCASSLTANTEAFFGQGTRLTVV.

This clone was recorded once. The V call is TRBV29-1, the J call TRBJ2-7; TRBD2 might be the D (7 bases). This CDR3 is built from 19 residues. Trimming stripped 1 base from V and 3 bases from J, with 28 bases between. Germline V gene data show CDR1 as SQVTM and CDR2 as ANQGSEA. CDR3 sequence: CSVEVTFQQGGGLYYEQYF. The CDR3 nucleotides read TGCAGCGTTGAAGTAACCTTCCAACAAGGGGGGGGGTTATACTACGAGCAGTACTTC.

Here the CDR3 DNA reads TGTGCCAGCAGCGTAGCCCTGGGACAGGACTATGGCTACACCTTC. This translates into CASSVALGQDYGYTF. The V and J genes are TRBV9 and TRBJ1-2; 8 bases agree with TRBD1. V was pared by 0 bases and J by 3 bases, with 4 bases of the junction left unmatched. The CDR3 runs to 15 residues. Germline-derived CDR1 and CDR2 are SGDLS and YYNGEE.

The J gene is TRBJ1-1, the V gene TRBV29-1; D is uncertain. The V gene lost 0 bases and the J gene lost 2 bases, with 13 bases spanning the gap. This CDR3 has 15 residues. Germline V CDR1 and CDR2: SQVTM, ANQGSEA. DNA of the CDR3: TGCAGCGTTGAAGATTTGGGGAGTGCTAACACTGAAGCTTTCTTT. The encoded protein is CSVEDLGSANTEAFF.

The chain combines TRBV9 with TRBJ2-2; D ambiguous. The V gene lost 2 bases and the J gene lost 5 bases, with 7 bases spanning the gap. The CDR3 loop spans 13 amino acids. Germline V lookup: CDR1 SGDLS, CDR2 YYNGEE. In nucleotides, the CDR3 is TGTGCCAGCAGCGTCTATGGTACCGGGGAGCTGTTTTTT. This translates into CASSVYGTGELFF.

The chain combines TRBV6-4 with TRBJ1-6, with a tentative D call TRBD1 (5 bases). Between the trimmed V and J ends, which lost 2 bases and 1 base, there was a span of 6 bases. Germline V lookup: CDR1 MRHNA, CDR2 SNTAGT. The CDR3 is made up of 15 amino acids. The CDR3 DNA sequence: TGTGCCAGCAGTGACCAGGGTTCCTATAATTCACCCCTCCACTTT. This gives the protein CASSDQGSYNSPLHF.

The chain is built from TRBV7-6 and TRBJ1-1, with D possibly being TRBD1 (6 bases). There are 15 residues in the CDR3. V lost 5 bases and J lost 4, with 17 bases in between. CDR1 and CDR2 from the germline V gene are SGHVS and FNYEAQ. DNA of the CDR3: TGTGCCAGCAGCCTGGGCGTGGGGGCTGGCACTGAAGCTTTCTTT. Protein sequence: CASSLGVGAGTEAFF.

The table lists this clone with a count of one. This rearrangement joins TRBV27 to TRBJ2-7, with TRBD1 matching 9 bases. CDR1 and CDR2 from the germline V gene are MNHEY and SMNVEV (reference sequence). This CDR3 region has 13 residues. Germline trimming cut 1 base from V and 6 bases from J; bases unmatched to any gene: 1. CDR3 nucleotide sequence: TGTGCCAGCAGTTTATGGGACAGGGTCGAGCAGTACTTC. Translated: CASSLWDRVEQYF.

The chain recombines TRBV2 with TRBJ2-4, with TRBD1 matching over 7 bases. The CDR3 totals 16 residues. Trimming cost V 6 bases and J 0 bases; bases outside gene matches: 8. CDR1 and CDR2 (germline): SNHLY, FYNNEI. The CDR3 reads CASRGDRALAKNIQYF. CDR3 bases: TGTGCCAGCAGGGGAGACAGGGCTCTAGCCAAAAACATTCAGTACTTC.

This chain joins TRBV4-1 and TRBJ2-7, with D possibly being TRBD2 (5 bases). The CDR3 length is 16 residues. The V end lost 0 bases, the J end lost 4 bases, and 16 bases lay between the germline ends. Per the germline V gene, CDR1 is MGHRA and CDR2 is YSYEKL. The CDR3 is CASSQESQNGVYEQYF. The DNA of the CDR3 is TGCGCCAGCAGCCAAGAAAGTCAAAACGGGGTGTACGAGCAGTACTTC.

The chain has TRBV13 and TRBJ2-7; D is ambiguous. CDR1 and CDR2 (germline): PRHDT, FYEKMQ (reference sequence). The V end was cut by 4 bases, the J end by 0 bases, with 10 bases between. The CDR3 has 14 amino acids. CDR3 bases: TGTGCCAGCAGCTATCAGTGGAGCTCCTACGAGCAGTACTTC. Protein: CASSYQWSSYEQYF.

This clone came up once. This chain joins TRBV7-3 and TRBJ2-3; tentative D call: TRBD1 (6 bases). The V end lost 5 bases, the J end lost 0 bases, and 12 bases lay between the germline ends. The CDR3 totals 15 residues. Germline assignment: CDR1 SGHTA and CDR2 FQGTGA. The CDR3 region has the DNA TGTGCCAGCAGCCAAGGACAGCCTAGCACAGATACGCAGTATTTT. It codes for CASSQGQPSTDTQYF.

The CDR3 DNA is TGCGCCAGCAGGGCGGGACAGGGTATCAATCAGCCCCAGCATTTT. It specifies CASRAGQGINQPQHF. The chain has TRBV5-1 and TRBJ1-5, with TRBD1 identical over 9 bases. Trimming removed 5 bases from V and 3 bases from J; junction bases left unmatched: 6. The CDR3 covers 15 residues. Germline loops: CDR1 SGHRS, CDR2 YFSETQ.

This sequence joins TRBV16 and TRBJ1-2; no definite D call. The germline V and J ends were trimmed by 4 bases and 1 base, with 7 bases remaining between them. The CDR3 has 13 residues. CDR1 and CDR2 (germline): KGHSY, FQNENV. The CDR3, as DNA: TGTGCCAGCAGCCCACACCATAACTATGGCTACACCTTC. Protein product: CASSPHHNYGYTF.

This clone was observed a single time. J is TRBJ2-5 and V is TRBV5-4; 11 bases agree with TRBD2. Germline CDR1 is SGHNT and CDR2 is YYREEE (reference sequence). J was trimmed by 7 bases and V by 2 bases; bases with no gene match: 10. This CDR3 comprises 16 residues. CDR3 in DNA: TGTGCCAGCAGCTTCGGGACTAGCGGACCCCCGGGGACCCAGTACTTC. Its protein product is CASSFGTSGPPGTQYF.

The chain has TRBV12-5 and TRBJ2-3, with 10 bases fitting TRBD1. This CDR3 contains 14 residues. Germline CDR1 is LGHNT and CDR2 is FRNRAP. CDR3 DNA sequence: TGTGTCACCACCGGGGGGACAGGGGCGGGTACGCAGTATTTT. Protein: CVTTGGTGAGTQYF.

The chain employs TRBV7-9 and TRBJ2-1, with D unresolved. V lost 1 base, J lost 8 bases, and 9 bases lay in between. This CDR3 contains 13 residues. Germline CDR1 and CDR2: SEHNR and FQNEAQ (reference sequence). CDR3 protein: CASSLGPVDEQFF. The CDR3 DNA reads TGTGCCAGCAGCTTAGGGCCTGTGGATGAGCAGTTCTTC.

The chain has TRBV4-2 and TRBJ2-1; TRBD1 agrees at 8 bases. V was clipped by 0 bases and J by 4 bases; unmatched bases: 8. The CDR3 is 17 residues long. Per the germline V gene, CDR1 is LGHNA and CDR2 is YNFKEQ. For the CDR3, the DNA is TGTGCCAGCAGCCAAGAGGGTGACAGGGGATATTACAATGAGCAGTTCTTC. Protein: CASSQEGDRGYYNEQFF.

The CDR3 region is CASLKNQGAGTDTQYF. DNA for the CDR3: TGTGCCAGCCTAAAAAATCAGGGGGCTGGCACAGATACGCAGTATTTT. The rearrangement links TRBV5-8 to TRBJ2-3, with 8 positions matching TRBD1. The junction had 11 bases not matched to a gene; V was cut back by 7 bases and J by 1 base. CDR1 and CDR2 (germline): SGHTS, YDEGEE. This CDR3 spans 16 amino acids.

V and J are TRBV28 and TRBJ1-1, with 9 nucleotides matching TRBD1. V gave up 8 bases and J gave up 4 bases; unmatched junction bases: 14. Germline V gives CDR1 MDHEN, CDR2 SYDVKM. The CDR3 consists of 16 residues. The DNA for the CDR3 is TGTGCCAGCCGCCCCGGGACAGGGTCCCTAGGCACTGAAGCTTTCTTT. This gives the protein CASRPGTGSLGTEAFF.

This chain uses TRBV4-3 with TRBJ1-1, with TRBD1 identical over 7 bases. The trim removed 0 bases at V and 7 bases at J, leaving 8 bases unmatched. The CDR3 is made up of 15 amino acids. Germline assignment: CDR1 LGHNA and CDR2 YSLEER. The DNA of the CDR3 is TGCGCCAGCAGCCAAGATCCCTTCGGGACAGATGAAGCTTTCTTT. Translation: CASSQDPFGTDEAFF.

In nucleotides, the CDR3 is TGTGCCAGCAGCTTCCTAAGACAGGGCTCCTACGAGCAGTACTTC. Translation gives CASSFLRQGSYEQYF. The chain has TRBV7-9 and TRBJ2-7; TRBD1 matches 7 bases. V gave up 3 bases and J gave up 0 bases; unmatched junction bases: 5. The V gene's germline CDR1 is SEHNR and CDR2 FQNEAQ (reference sequence). This CDR3 has 15 residues.

The chain employs TRBV7-3 and TRBJ1-1; 8 bases are shared with TRBD1. Trimming removed 5 bases from V and 3 bases from J; junction bases left unmatched: 5. CDR3 size: 14 residues. Per germline, CDR1 SGHTA and CDR2 FQGTGA. CDR3 bases: TGTGCCAGCAGCCCAGGGGGCGCCGACACTGAAGCTTTCTTT. As protein: CASSPGGADTEAFF.

The genes are TRBV21-1 and TRBJ2-5; TRBD1 reflects the table's D call only, with no check against the DNA. TRBV21-1 is tagged as a pseudogene. This CDR3 spans 16 amino acids. The CDR3 sequence: CASSLRRDRAPETQYF. CDR3 bases: TGTGCCAGCAGCTTACGCCGGGACAGGGCTCCGGAGACCCAGTACTTC.